This entry features one TCR beta chain sequence. Per-base quality was not reported, and no clone a single base away is much larger than it. Because TCR-alpha and TCR-beta chains were sequenced unpaired, no chain pairing information was available. The immunoSEQ multiplex PCR assay was used to generate TCR libraries, with TCR-beta and/or TCR-alpha/delta assays applied to each sample. Amplified TCR libraries were sequenced on the Illumina high-throughput platform. As for the original processing: Clustering and dimensionality reduction relied on pairwise TCRdist distances among GMM-specific receptors from T cells that were either sorted ex vivo or expanded in vitro. Sequence motifs defined by gene usage and CDR3 content were checked for enrichment by comparing tetramer-positive and tetramer-negative populations. The immuneACCESS repertoire file appears here via TCRdb, limited to in-frame rearrangements. These files lack a portion of the clones; in checked studies, under half of the deficit traces to unresolved V genes, and the cause of the others is not known. V and J calls and clone size are those listed in that table; D and trimming were worked out from the DNA. For this sample the table gives 55,000 to 65,000 clones, of which 81% were detected only once. The ten largest clones capture roughly 13% of the sample.

The data stem from a study of T cells in tuberculosis (dated by TCRdb to the late 2010s). With respect to the entire study: To characterize T cells specific for the mycobacterial lipid antigen glucose monomycolate (GMM), the study used CD1B tetramers together with high-throughput TCR immunosequencing.

What the authors observed across the whole study: The stringent sort gate may have missed T cells binding the CD1B-GMM tetramer with low affinity.

After being thawed and rested overnight, PBMC were stained with GMM-loaded CD1B tetramer, a Live/Dead dye and anti-CD3, and were then sorted on a FACS Aria II. The CD1B tetramers were loaded with C32 glucose monomycolate that had been purified from Rhodococcus equi. Before cryopreservation, the PBMC later used for tetramer sorting had been depleted of CD14-expressing monocytes as part of a separate study. From each donor, 95,000 to 100,000 tetramer-negative cells were sorted and were analyzed alongside the tetramer-positive cells. GMM-loaded CD1B tetramers were used to sort antigen-specific T cells from four healthy South African adults. CDR1 SSHAT and CDR2 FNYEAQ are derived from the germline V gene (reference sequence). A distance of 12 bases separates the germline ends of V and J, which lose 1 base and 2 bases respectively. There are 15 amino acids in the CDR3, from cysteine to phenylalanine inclusive. Of the read, only the CDR3 DNA is kept; its 45 bases are in frame from base 1.

Recombination connected TRBV7-7 to TRBJ2-7, and perhaps TRBD1 as D gene, on 5 matching bases. The sequence was collected from an adult woman with latent tuberculosis. Sequencing was done on a sample of CD1b-GMM tetramer-negative cells sorted from PBMCs. Interpreted using the paper, the cell subset or site label stands for: T cells not binding CD1B-GMM tetramer, sorted from same donor. At the DNA level, the sequence is TGTGCCAGCAGCTTAGGAACAGGTGCAACCTACGAGCAGTACTTC. It codes for CASSLGTGATYEQYF.